The entry below gives a single TCR beta chain sequence along with its context. This clone was detected a few times. Its recognized antigen is unknown. Per-base qualities were not stored, and no clone one base away is much larger. Library method: the immunoSEQ multiplex PCR assay. TCRdb stores this immuneACCESS table with in-frame sequences only. Part of the clones is absent; in the studies checked, under half of the shortfall reflects unresolved V genes, and no reason is known for the rest. The sample profile shows around 40,000 clones; around 76% of them were found once. The ten largest clones take up under 5.5% of the sample. This sample stems from a study of chemoradiotherapy in HPV16-positive cancers (dated by TCRdb to between 2020 and 2023). Context from the whole study: Candidate HPV-specific T-cell clones and common TCR motifs were defined through functional T-cell assays on cells from two HPV16-positive patients. The candidate HPV-specific TCRs and motifs were then tracked in TCR repertoires from over 85 patients with HPV-related cancers. The study asked whether T-cell immunity to the HPV oncoproteins E6 and E7 changes during chemoradiotherapy and whether this immunity affects survival.

CDR1 is given as LGHNT and CDR2 as FRNRAP, both from the germline V gene. V is clipped by 6 bases and J by 4 bases, and the sequence between their germline boundaries is 15 bases long. The cysteine opens and the phenylalanine closes a CDR3 of 14 amino acids. The only DNA kept is the CDR3, 42 bases in frame from the first base. The full study reports these points: In HPV16-positive patients, expansion of HPV-responsive T cells during chemoradiotherapy was found to be associated with improved recurrence-free survival. The functional definition of HPV-specific T cells was derived from only a couple of HPV16-positive patients, and the survival association was reported for HPV16-positive patients. Expansion of candidate HPV-specific clones and E7-related TCR motifs was observed in the tumor microenvironment during treatment, whereas no such expansion was observed for non-HPV-specific T cells.

Repertoires were sampled repeatedly over the course of chemoradiotherapy, so clonal expansion could be followed in the tumor microenvironment. The specimen comprised blood, sampled from a patient who underwent chemoradiotherapy. This chain joins TRBV12-5 to TRBJ1-2; the D gene is possibly TRBD1, with 6 bases matching. The TCR was taken from a human donor with HPV-associated anogenital cancer. Read as DNA, the sequence is TGTGCTAGTGGACCAGGGGTTTTTAGCTATGGCTACACCTTC. Its translation reads: CASGPGVFSYGYTF.